These 2 T cell receptor beta chains were all obtained from the same sample, sequenced in a study of shared clonotypes between healthy human individuals. The method was immunoSEQ multiplex PCR; TCRdb's version includes in-frame clones alone and lacks a portion of them. The sample has 2 million to 2.5 million clones, approximately 96% seen once. The sample was naive CD4+ T cells sorted from blood. Subset noted: CD45RA+ positively selected. These receptors were taken from a man younger than 35 in good health.

The CDR3 region has the DNA TGTGCCAGCAGTTTGGGACAGGGTGGGGTGACTTTC. This sequence encodes CASSLGQGGVTF. The rearrangement links TRBV28 to TRBJ2-6, with TRBD1 identical over 9 bases. V was pared by 3 bases and J by 17 bases, with 5 bases of the junction left unmatched. CDR1 is MDHEN, CDR2 SYDVKM, per germline. CDR3 length: 12 residues.

This chain uses TRBV7-9 with TRBJ2-5; TRBD1 is a possible D gene (5 bases). V was cut by 1 base and J by 1 base, with 22 bases left in between. Germline V gene lookup returns CDR1 SEHNR and CDR2 FQNEAQ (reference sequence). The CDR3 sequence is 19 residues long. The CDR3 DNA is TGTGCCAGCAGCTTAGTAGGGTGGGGCCGGGTATCAGCCCAAGAGACCCAGTACTTC. Translated, it gives CASSLVGWGRVSAQETQYF.